Each of the 5 T cell receptor beta chains below was sequenced from the same sample in a study of T cells in localized non-small cell lung cancer (TCRdb year 2020). The receptor library was made with the immunoSEQ multiplex PCR assay. Entries here come from immuneACCESS through TCRdb and include only in-frame sequences with V and J called. Some clones fail to appear in such tables; in the studies checked, an unresolved V gene covers under half of the shortfall, and the cause of the remainder is unknown. In all, the sample holds about 34,000 clones, and roughly 90% of those were seen once. Of the sample, less than 5% is held by the ten largest clones. The sequenced sample was peripheral blood, obtained before any cancer treatment. The receptor set was obtained from a woman aged 35-70 years with stage I lung adenocarcinoma.

This rearrangement joins TRBV7-9 to TRBJ1-6; 9 nucleotides agree with TRBD1. Germline assignment: CDR1 SEHNR and CDR2 FQNEAQ (reference sequence). Losses at the gene ends were 5 bases for V and 7 bases for J; bases not matched to a gene: 6. The CDR3 consists of 15 residues. The CDR3 DNA sequence: TGTGCCAGCAGCCCGAAGGGACAGGGAAATTCACCCCTCCACTTT. Its protein is CASSPKGQGNSPLHF.

This sequence joins TRBV9 and TRBJ1-3, with TRBD1 matching over 7 bases. The CDR3 totals 15 residues. J lost 0 bases, V lost 4 bases, and 4 bases had no gene match. Germline V gene data show CDR1 as SGDLS and CDR2 as YYNGEE. This chain's CDR3 is CASSPNRGSGNTIYF. The CDR3 bases are TGTGCCAGCAGCCCTAACAGGGGCTCTGGAAACACCATATATTTT.

CDR3 DNA: TGTGCCAGCCGGGGCGGGGAAGGAATCAGTAACACTGAAGCTTTCTTT. Its translation: CASRGGEGISNTEAFF. This chain uses TRBV6-6 with TRBJ1-1; D is possibly TRBD1 (5 bases). There are 16 residues in the CDR3. V shed 8 bases and J shed 2 bases, with 21 bases lying between them. CDR1 MNHNY and CDR2 SVGAGI come from the germline V gene (reference sequence).

V usage is TRBV2 and J usage is TRBJ2-3, with 8 bases identical to TRBD2. The junction had 18 bases not matched to a gene; V was cut back by 7 bases and J by 0 bases. The CDR3 sequence is 19 residues long. The germline V gene encodes CDR1 SNHLY and CDR2 FYNNEI. The CDR3 here is CASIESGGGGVYSTDTQYF. The CDR3 DNA reads TGTGCCAGCATAGAGAGCGGGGGAGGGGGGGTGTATAGCACAGATACGCAGTATTTT. Full variable domain (rest looked up from reference TRBV2 and TRBJ2-3): EPEVTQTPSHQVTQMGQEVILRCVPISNHLYFYWYRQILGQKVEFLVSFYNNEISEKSEIFDDQFSVERPDGSNFTLKIRSTKLEDSAMYFCASIESGGGGVYSTDTQYFGPGTRLTVL.

The genes are TRBV9 and TRBJ2-3; D not certain. In germline, CDR1 is SGDLS, CDR2 YYNGEE. The V gene lost 3 bases and the J gene lost 0 bases, with 14 bases spanning the gap. The CDR3 is 16 amino acids. CDR3 in DNA: TGTGCCAGCAGCGCTCGGGTGGGTTTTAGCACAGATACGCAGTATTTT. Translating it yields CASSARVGFSTDTQYF. Complete variable domain (other parts from reference TRBV9 and TRBJ2-3): DSGVTQTPKHLITATGQRVTLRCSPRSGDLSVYWYQQSLDQGLQFLIQYYNGEERAKGNILERFSAQQFPDLHSELNLSSLELGDSALYFCASSARVGFSTDTQYFGPGTRLTVL.